These T cell receptor beta chains were read from a single sample in a study of T-cell reconstitution after alpha-beta-depleted transplantation in children. One entry per CDR3 protein results from TCRdb running MiXCR on the PCR reads. The sample records approximately 240,000 distinct CDR3 sequences, approximately 10% being singletons. The source was PBMCs from the stem cell graft donor, collected from the stem cell graft. The receptors come from a human donor who donated a stem cell graft to a child with acute lymphoblastic leukemia. Both conserved end residues are trimmed from each CDR3.

TRBV10-3 | 16 | AISESGGVRSSYNEQF
TRBV30 | 12 | AWGVPFSYNEQF
TRBV2 | 14 | ATLLSRTANNEKLF
TRBV7-2 | 13 | ASRRPGVPPDEQY
TRBV10-3 | 14 | ATRPTSGGRTDTQY
TRBV20-1 | 14 | SARDTLAGGINEQF
TRBV6-4 | 13 | ASSDAQASGNTIY
TRBV11-3 | 13 | ASSHSYSSYNEQF
TRBV27 | 16 | ASSGFAGAPYGANEQF
TRBV12-3/TRBV12-4 | 13 | ASSPYRTDNYGYT
TRBV18 | 11 | ASSEQGDYGYT
TRBV20-1 | 12 | SASPSGYQETQY
TRBV20-1 | 12 | SAARGDTHYEQY
TRBV7-2 | 13 | ASSWGLAGESEQF
TRBV7-9 | 12 | ASSFQTSLDEQF
TRBV4-1 | 14 | ASSQDIYSGAYEQY
TRBV20-1 | 9 | SALLAPTQY
TRBV12-3/TRBV12-4 | 11 | ASRRDVGTEAF
TRBV20-1 | 12 | SARAEGVLLEQY
TRBV29-1 | 12 | SVSLPPGYNEQF
TRBV7-2 | 15 | ASSRPGAGSSYNEQF
TRBV29-1 | 12 | SVDTLGQNTEAF
TRBV21-1 | 7 | AGNTEAF
TRBV27 | 9 | ASSFGNEQY
TRBV6-5 | 14 | ASSFSPGLAMSEQY
TRBV5-4 | 13 | ASSSILAGAYEQY
TRBV7-2 | 13 | ASSLQWTSGGEQY
TRBV5-1 | 17 | ASSSNRRRTDATNEKLF
TRBV5-1 | 13 | ASSPDRGRNTEAF
TRBV9 | 10 | ASSADRNIQY
TRBV11-2 | 11 | ASRELVGDGYT
TRBV7-2 | 12 | ASSDTGSDQPQH